This entry concerns a single TCR beta chain. Its antigen remains unidentified. The sample is drawn from a study of CD8 T cells in ankylosing spondylitis. Overall study results and limits: Ankylosing spondylitis blood appeared to carry a characteristic TCR beta motif of roughly eight highly homologous variants.

Quantitative 5'-RACE with molecular barcodes generated TCR beta libraries. TCRdb used MiXCR to reprocess the 5' RACE reads, holding one entry per CDR3 protein. The repertoire includes 300,000 to 350,000 distinct CDR3 sequences, less than 25% of them detected once, and approximately 3.7% sits in the top ten. The CDR3 is 17 residues long. V shed 4 bases and J 7 bases; nucleotides not matched to a gene: 9. Germline CDR1 and CDR2: MGHDK and SYGVNS. The sample taken for sequencing was blood, either unsorted or a sorted T cell fraction (not recorded which). The rearrangement links TRBV25-1 to TRBJ2-2, with TRBD2 matching over 13 bases. The TCR comes from a female donor with ankylosing spondylitis or in good health (not recorded which). The CDR3 nucleotides read TGTGCCAGCAGTGCCCTTGGACTAGCGGGGGCGGGCGGGGAGCTGTTTTTT. It specifies CASSALGLAGAGGELFF.